What follows are 10 T cell receptor beta chains derived from one specimen sequenced in a study of neurological immune-mediated disorders. TCRdb independently ran MiXCR on the 5' RACE reads; one entry per CDR3 protein. Counted here are some 48,000 distinct CDR3 sequences, just under 6% occurring once; the ten biggest clones make up approximately 1.3%. The sequencing input was CD4+ T cells from blood. These receptors were obtained from a woman aged 18-29 years with multiple sclerosis.

This clonotype was seen ten or more times. The chain has TRBV10-3 and TRBJ2-2; 9 nucleotides align to TRBD1. The CDR3 is made up of 15 amino acids. CDR1 and CDR2 (germline): ENHRY, SYGVKD. V shed 4 bases and J 2 bases; nucleotides not matched to a gene: 2. This chain's CDR3 is CAISGDRENTGELFF. In DNA, the CDR3 is TGTGCCATCAGTGGGGACAGGGAAAACACCGGGGAGCTGTTTTTT.

This clonotype came up many times. V and J are TRBV6-6 and TRBJ2-6; D possibly uses TRBD1 or TRBD2 (6 bases each). Between the trimmed V and J ends, which lost 7 bases and 0 bases, there was a span of 13 bases. CDR3 length equals 16 residues. In germline, CDR1 is MNHNY, CDR2 SVGAGI (reference sequence). The CDR3 sequence is CASTQGGSSGANVLTF. Here the CDR3 DNA reads TGTGCCAGCACCCAAGGGGGGAGCTCTGGGGCCAACGTCCTGACTTTC.

This clonotype was counted many times. The CDR3 reads CASSFLTRSSYEQYF. The CDR3 DNA follows: TGTGCCAGCAGCTTCCTGACCCGGAGCTCCTACGAGCAGTACTTC. The chain combines TRBV5-5 with TRBJ2-7; D unclear. This CDR3 has 15 amino acids. Germline loops: CDR1 SGHKS, CDR2 YYEKEE (reference sequence). V shed 2 bases and J shed 0 bases, with 12 bases lying between them.

This clonotype was picked up one time. V gene TRBV20-1 combines with J gene TRBJ2-1, with D possibly matching TRBD2 (5 bases). The CDR3 consists of 13 residues. Germline CDR1 is DFQATT and CDR2 is SNEGSKA (reference sequence). V gave up 6 bases and J gave up 4 bases, with 13 bases separating them. In nucleotides, the CDR3 is TGCAGTGCAAACGGAGGAGATTACAATGAGCAGTTCTTC. Residues: CSANGGDYNEQFF.

There are many counts of this clonotype. The chain joins TRBV9 to TRBJ2-2; tentative D call: TRBD2 (6 bases). Trimming shortened V by 3 bases and J by 4 bases, and 16 bases separated the two germline ends. The CDR3 extends over 16 amino acids. Germline assignment: CDR1 SGDLS and CDR2 YYNGEE. CDR3 region: CASSAGDGRSTGELFF. The CDR3 DNA follows: TGTGCCAGCAGCGCGGGAGACGGCCGGTCCACCGGGGAGCTGTTTTTT.

This clonotype was seen many times. The chain recombines TRBV20-1 with TRBJ2-1, with TRBD2 matching 8 bases. The CDR3 consists of 16 residues. Germline V gene lookup returns CDR1 DFQATT and CDR2 SNEGSKA (reference sequence). The ends lost 5 bases at V and 4 bases at J; junction bases unmatched: 13. The CDR3 here is CSAPGGGSGSYNEQFF. The CDR3 nucleotides are TGCAGTGCTCCGGGCGGAGGGAGCGGGAGTTACAATGAGCAGTTCTTC.

This clonotype was detected many times. This chain connects TRBV20-1 to TRBJ2-7; D not resolved. The V end lost 2 bases, the J end lost 2 bases, and 13 bases lay between the germline ends. CDR3 size: 14 residues. Germline V lookup: CDR1 DFQATT, CDR2 SNEGSKA (reference sequence). Written as DNA, the CDR3 is TGCAGTGCTAGACCGATGCTACGCCCCTACGAGCAGTACGTC. Translation gives CSARPMLRPYEQYV.

This clonotype was picked up many times. The rearrangement links TRBV18 to TRBJ1-2, with 7 nucleotides matching TRBD1. The CDR3 extends over 14 amino acids. Germline CDR1 KGHSH, CDR2 LQKENI. V lost 3 bases and J lost 4; bases outside the gene matches: 5. The CDR3 DNA follows: TGTGCCAGCTCACCTTCGGGACAGATCTATGGCTACACCTTC. Translation gives CASSPSGQIYGYTF.

A few counts support this clonotype. The V and J genes are TRBV27 and TRBJ2-7; tentative D call: TRBD2 (6 bases). The CDR3 spans 13 residues. V was clipped by 5 bases and J by 4 bases, with 12 bases between them. Germline values: CDR1 MNHEY, CDR2 SMNVEV (reference sequence). CDR3 sequence reads: CASSLRRGYEQYF. DNA for the CDR3: TGTGCCAGCAGTCTCCGGCGGGGTTACGAGCAGTACTTC.

This clonotype was found many times. V gene TRBV15 combines with J gene TRBJ2-1; 14 nucleotides agree with TRBD2. Germline V gene lookup returns CDR1 LNHNV and CDR2 YYDKDF (reference sequence). CDR3 length: 19 residues. Germline trimming cut 3 bases from V and 0 bases from J; bases unmatched to any gene: 7. CDR3 in amino acids: CATSRGTSGSGYSYNEQFF. Here the CDR3 DNA reads TGTGCCACCAGCAGGGGGACTAGCGGGAGTGGCTACTCCTACAATGAGCAGTTCTTC.